The 29 T cell receptor beta chains reported below all come from one sample, sequenced in a study of T cells after yellow fever vaccination (dated by TCRdb to about 2019). This sample's treatment or condition label indicates: live attenuated yellow fever vaccine strain. Library preparation employed 5' RACE. The run used an Illumina HiSeq 2500. TCRdb ran its own pipeline on the public reads, namely fastp trimming at Q25 and MiXCR clone calling, and kept in-frame beta chains. Every distinct CDR3 protein forms one entry, paired with its most common genes and DNA. The table for this sample lists 300,000 to 400,000 distinct CDR3 sequences; around 8.1% of them were counted only once. Of the sample, around 17% is held by the ten largest clones. The sequences come from PBMCs, collected about 49 days after the first yellow fever vaccination. The receptors originated from a man aged 18 to 29 who received the YFV17D yellow fever vaccine.

The chain combines TRBV7-9 with TRBJ2-7; no clear D gene. Trimming shortened V by 1 base and J by 5 bases, and 12 bases separated the two germline ends. The CDR3 length is 14 residues. CDR1 SEHNR and CDR2 FQNEAQ come from the germline V gene (reference sequence). In DNA, the CDR3 is TGTGCCAGCAGCTTAGTTTCCGGGTTCCACGAGCAGTACTTC. This gives the protein CASSLVSGFHEQYF.

The chain uses TRBV7-2 and TRBJ2-2, with D perhaps TRBD2 (7 bases). The CDR3 has 17 residues. V lost 3 bases to trimming and J lost 2 bases, with 16 bases between them. The germline V gene encodes CDR1 SGHTA and CDR2 FQGNSA. For the CDR3, the DNA is TGTGCCAGCAGCTTCCCCGGCGGGGGCCCCAACACCGGGGAGCTGTTTTTT. It is translated as CASSFPGGGPNTGELFF.

The V call is TRBV27, the J call TRBJ2-7, with 10 bases identical to TRBD2. J was trimmed by 0 bases and V by 7 bases; bases with no gene match: 6. CDR1 is MNHEY and CDR2 is SMNVEV in the germline V gene (reference sequence). The CDR3 length is 15 residues. The CDR3 DNA is TGTGCCAGCAAAGGACTAGCGGAAAGCTCCTACGAGCAGTACTTC. Residues: CASKGLAESSYEQYF.

This clonotype turned up a few times. The chain employs TRBV7-2 and TRBJ2-2; D is perhaps TRBD1 (5 bases). Germline V gene sequence: CDR1 SGHTA, CDR2 FQGNSA. This CDR3 is 15 amino acids long. V lost 4 bases to trimming and J lost 4 bases, with 13 bases between them. The CDR3 spells CASSWVVDTTGELFF. The CDR3, as DNA: TGTGCCAGCAGCTGGGTCGTGGACACCACCGGGGAGCTGTTTTTT.

This clonotype was found a few times. This chain uses TRBV15 with TRBJ2-7, with D perhaps matching TRBD2 (5 bases). Germline values: CDR1 LNHNV, CDR2 YYDKDF (reference sequence). There are 14 residues in the CDR3. The germline V and J ends were trimmed by 0 bases and 4 bases, with 10 bases remaining between them. Here the CDR3 reads CATSRDSSGYEQYV. CDR3 nucleotides: TGTGCCACCAGCAGAGATAGCTCGGGATACGAGCAGTACGTC.

In this sample, this clonotype turned up many times. This sequence joins TRBV7-9 and TRBJ2-7; D call uncertain. Per the germline V gene, CDR1 is SEHNR and CDR2 is FQNEAQ (reference sequence). The CDR3 is 13 amino acids. The V end lost 3 bases, the J end lost 1 base, and 7 bases lay between the germline ends. CDR3 region: CASSLADSYEQYF. The DNA of the CDR3 is TGTGCCAGCAGCTTGGCCGATTCCTACGAGCAGTACTTC.

The CDR3, as DNA: TGTGCCAGCAGTGAGGACCCCCGAGGGACTGAAGCTTTCTTT. It encodes CASSEDPRGTEAFF. The chain carries TRBV2 and TRBJ1-1; D ambiguous. Trimming removed 3 bases from V and 5 bases from J, with 13 bases in between. Germline values: CDR1 SNHLY, CDR2 FYNNEI. The CDR3 length is 14 residues.

The chain has TRBV12-3 or TRBV12-4 and TRBJ1-2, with D perhaps matching TRBD1 (6 bases). V dropped 3 bases and J dropped 2 bases, with 10 bases sitting between them. CDR3 length: 14 residues. CDR3 residues: CASSFTGTNYGYTF. In DNA form, the CDR3 reads TGTGCCAGCAGTTTTACAGGGACAAACTATGGCTACACCTTC.

This clonotype has a handful of counts. The chain couples TRBV3-1 to TRBJ2-5; 10 positions agree with TRBD1. Losses at the gene ends were 7 bases for V and 4 bases for J; bases not matched to a gene: 9. Germline values: CDR1 LGHDT, CDR2 YNNKEL (reference sequence). The CDR3 consists of 15 residues. The CDR3 DNA reads as TGTGCCAGCAAACCAGGAGGGGACAGGGGAGAGACCCAGTACTTC. Its translation: CASKPGGDRGETQYF.

This clonotype appeared many times. The chain combines TRBV4-2 with TRBJ2-5; D gene unclear. Deletions cut 1 base from V and 5 bases from J, with 11 bases between. Germline V gives CDR1 LGHNA, CDR2 YNFKEQ. The CDR3 totals 14 residues. CDR3 nucleotides: TGTGCCAGCAGCCAAGTGGGAATTGGGGAGACCCAGTACTTC. Translating gives CASSQVGIGETQYF.

Only a few counts were recorded for this clonotype. The chain uses TRBV9 and TRBJ2-2; D gene uncertain. V lost 0 bases and J 4 bases, leaving 10 bases between the germline ends. The CDR3 sequence is 15 residues long. Per germline, CDR1 SGDLS and CDR2 YYNGEE. CDR3 loop: CASSVEVTGTGELFF. Here the CDR3 DNA reads TGTGCCAGCAGCGTAGAAGTTACGGGCACCGGGGAGCTGTTTTTT. Complete variable domain (other parts from reference TRBV9 and TRBJ2-2): DSGVTQTPKHLITATGQRVTLRCSPRSGDLSVYWYQQSLDQGLQFLIQYYNGEERAKGNILERFSAQQFPDLHSELNLSSLELGDSALYFCASSVEVTGTGELFFGEGSRLTVL.

This clonotype was found a few times. The chain joins TRBV7-9 to TRBJ1-5; D might be TRBD1 (5 bases). Germline lookup yields CDR1 SEHNR and CDR2 FQNEAQ (reference sequence). CDR3 size: 16 residues. V gave up 5 bases and J gave up 2 bases, with 16 bases separating them. Written as DNA, the CDR3 is TGTGCCAGCAGCCCGTGGGGCCCTGGGCGCAATCAGCCCCAGCATTTT. It yields the protein CASSPWGPGRNQPQHF.

This sequence joins TRBV6-5 and TRBJ2-7; D uncertain. The CDR3 has 13 residues. The V gene's germline CDR1 is MNHEY and CDR2 SVGAGI. V gave up 0 bases and J gave up 0 bases, with 3 bases separating them. DNA of the CDR3: TGTGCCAGCAGTTACTCCAACTCCTACGAGCAGTACTTC. It yields the protein CASSYSNSYEQYF.

This clonotype has only a few counts. The chain has TRBV3-1 and TRBJ2-1; D assignment may be TRBD1 or TRBD2 (6 bases each). CDR1 LGHDT and CDR2 YNNKEL come from the germline V gene (reference sequence). The CDR3 length is 15 residues. Trimming stripped 4 bases from V and 6 bases from J, with 16 bases between. CDR3 amino acids: CASSRPTGGRNEQFF. The CDR3 DNA reads as TGTGCCAGCAGCCGCCCAACTGGGGGGCGCAATGAGCAGTTCTTC.

V and J are TRBV11-1 and TRBJ2-1; 14 bases fit TRBD2. CDR3 size: 19 residues. The germline V gene has CDR1 SGHAT and CDR2 FQDESV (reference sequence). Trimming cost V 5 bases and J 0 bases; bases outside gene matches: 9. The DNA of the CDR3 is TGTGCCAGCAGCCCTGGACTAGCGGGGGGTCCTTTCTCCTACAATGAGCAGTTCTTC. Its translation: CASSPGLAGGPFSYNEQFF.

This clonotype was recorded a few times. J is TRBJ2-1 and V is TRBV10-3; TRBD1 or TRBD2 may be the D gene (6 bases each). Trimming took off 3 bases at V and 4 bases at J, with 13 bases between the two ends. CDR1 and CDR2 from the germline V gene are ENHRY and SYGVKD. This CDR3 has 15 residues. CDR3 DNA sequence: TGTGCCATCAGTGACGAGGGGGGCCCATACAATGAGCAGTTCTTC. This translates into CAISDEGGPYNEQFF.

This clonotype was counted only a few times. The V call is TRBV7-9, the J call TRBJ2-5; D is ambiguous. Per germline, CDR1 SEHNR and CDR2 FQNEAQ (reference sequence). V lost 5 bases, J lost 3 bases, and 13 bases lay in between. The CDR3 loop spans 14 amino acids. The CDR3 protein is CASSPPVAEETQYF. The DNA for the CDR3 is TGTGCCAGCAGCCCCCCGGTTGCGGAAGAGACCCAGTACTTC.

This clonotype appeared many times. This rearrangement joins TRBV12-3 or TRBV12-4 to TRBJ1-1; D is possibly TRBD1 (5 bases). CDR3 size: 13 residues. V lost 5 bases and J lost 0, with 7 bases in between. The CDR3 DNA is TGTGCCAGCAGTGAACAGGTGAACACTGAAGCTTTCTTT. Residues: CASSEQVNTEAFF.

This clonotype was seen more than once but under ten times. V gene TRBV25-1 combines with J gene TRBJ1-2; weak D call: TRBD1 (6 bases). Germline V lookup: CDR1 MGHDK, CDR2 SYGVNS. V was trimmed by 3 bases and J by 4 bases, leaving 9 bases between them. The CDR3 extends over 13 amino acids. The DNA for the CDR3 is TGTGCCAGCAGTGACCCGACAGGCTATGGCTACACCTTC. It yields the protein CASSDPTGYGYTF.

In its sample, this clonotype was seen a few times. V gene TRBV6-6 combines with J gene TRBJ2-1, with 12 nucleotides matching TRBD1. Germline trimming cut 6 bases from V and 8 bases from J; bases unmatched to any gene: 2. In germline, CDR1 is MNHNY, CDR2 SVGAGI (reference sequence). The length of the CDR3 is 13 residues. CDR3 sequence (DNA): TGTGCCAGCAGGGGACAGGGGGCCCATGAGCAGTTCTTC. Translating gives CASRGQGAHEQFF.

The table lists this clonotype with a few counts. The V gene is TRBV7-9, the J gene TRBJ2-3, with D maybe TRBD2 (6 bases). CDR1 SEHNR and CDR2 FQNEAQ come from the germline V gene (reference sequence). The CDR3 contains 16 residues. V shed 6 bases and J shed 0 bases, with 16 bases lying between them. CDR3 region: CASRRLEEASTDTQYF. The DNA of the CDR3 is TGTGCCAGCAGGCGACTAGAGGAGGCTAGCACAGATACGCAGTATTTT.

The chain is built from TRBV12-3 or TRBV12-4 and TRBJ1-2; tentatively, D is TRBD1 (5 bases). The CDR3 spans 14 residues. Deletions cut 3 bases from V and 4 bases from J, with 12 bases between. CDR3: CASSFQKTVYGYTF. The CDR3 DNA follows: TGTGCCAGCAGTTTTCAGAAGACAGTCTATGGCTACACCTTC.

This clonotype was seen a handful of times. This rearrangement joins TRBV20-1 to TRBJ1-2; a weak D match, TRBD1 (6 bases). Trimming took 0 bases from V and 4 from J, leaving 12 bases between them. This CDR3 is 14 amino acids long. Germline loops: CDR1 DFQATT, CDR2 SNEGSKA (reference sequence). In DNA form, the CDR3 reads TGCAGTGCTAGAGATTACAGGGTAGCCTATGGCTACACCTTC. Protein product: CSARDYRVAYGYTF.

The chain is built from TRBV20-1 and TRBJ2-1; the D gene could be TRBD1 or TRBD2 (5 bases each). Germline-derived CDR1 and CDR2 are DFQATT and SNEGSKA (reference sequence). The CDR3 totals 15 residues. Trimming left V 6 bases short and J 2 bases short, with 17 bases between. The DNA of the CDR3 is TGCAGTGCCCCCCCCGCCAGGGACCCCTACAATGAGCAGTTCTTC. It codes for CSAPPARDPYNEQFF.

Many counts were recorded for this clonotype. The CDR3 sequence: CASSQGRGPAQEPQHF. CDR3 nucleotide sequence: TGTGCCAGCAGCCAAGGGCGCGGCCCGGCGCAGGAGCCCCAGCATTTT. The chain couples TRBV3-1 to TRBJ1-5; no reliable D call. Trimming removed 1 base at V and 8 bases at J, with 18 bases between. The CDR3 spans 16 residues. Germline-derived CDR1 and CDR2 are LGHDT and YNNKEL (reference sequence).

The chain has TRBV20-1 and TRBJ1-6; the D is unclear. V lost 3 bases, J lost 0 bases, and 9 bases lay in between. CDR1 and CDR2 (germline): DFQATT, SNEGSKA (reference sequence). The CDR3 is 15 residues long. This chain's CDR3 is CSARGASSYNSPLHF. Written as DNA, the CDR3 is TGCAGTGCTAGGGGCGCAAGCTCCTATAATTCACCCCTCCACTTT.

This chain joins TRBV5-1 and TRBJ2-4, with D tentatively TRBD2 (6 bases). Germline-derived CDR1 and CDR2 are SGHRS and YFSETQ. Trimming took 0 bases from V and 7 from J, leaving 11 bases between them. The CDR3 contains 14 residues. The CDR3 sequence is CASSLVLEGNIQYF. For the CDR3, the DNA is TGCGCCAGCAGCTTGGTTCTGGAGGGGAACATTCAGTACTTC.

The table lists this clonotype with many counts. The rearrangement uses TRBV5-1 and TRBJ1-2, with D uncertain. Trimming shortened V by 4 bases and J by 4 bases, and 14 bases separated the two germline ends. This CDR3 is 14 amino acids long. Germline CDR1 is SGHRS and CDR2 is YFSETQ. CDR3 bases: TGCGCCAGCAGCCATGGCGGAGAGCTCTATGGCTACACCTTC. Translation gives CASSHGGELYGYTF.

The chain couples TRBV6-2 or TRBV6-3 to TRBJ2-7; D not certain. From germline, CDR1 is MNHEY and CDR2 SVGEGT. V lost 7 bases and J 2 bases, leaving 15 bases between the germline ends. The CDR3 spans 14 residues. Written as DNA, the CDR3 is TGTGCCAGCATCCCTGGGTCAGAACCCTACGAGCAGTACGTC. Its translation: CASIPGSEPYEQYV.